A selection of T cell receptor beta chains follows, all from one sample in a study of OX40 agonist ivuxolimab in advanced cancers. Only in-frame clones appear in the TCRdb table, and some are missing; sequencing was by immunoSEQ multiplex PCR. The sample lists tens of thousands of clones, almost 95% seen once, with 15% to 20% in the top ten. This sample comprised CD4+ or CD8+ T cells sorted from blood, obtained in a trial of the OX40 agonist ivuxolimab. All receptors derive from an adult with an advanced solid tumor such as melanoma, head and neck, liver or kidney cancer. The CDR3 runs from the conserved cysteine through the conserved F or W.

v_gene,CDR3aa
TRBV7-3,CARGRGTTEYF
TRBV27,CASSFGQGYAGELFF
TRBV7-2,CASSLVPTLGTEAFF
TRBV29-1,CSVEGGTSGIVYEQYF
TRBV4-3,CASSQDLSASETQYF
TRBV2,CASSRDYTSYEQYF
TRBV10-3,CAISDRGGTEAFF
TRBV5-1,CASSGLGNTEAFF
TRBV5-6,CASSLGLAKNEQYF
TRBV12-2,CASRPHRKAFNEQFF
TRBV9,CASSVQALGTGELFF
TRBV27,CASSPGTGGRTEAFF
TRBV28,CASSYGTAGDYGYTF
TRBV27,CASGRGGFEQYF
TRBV7-6,CASSPRGRTSGYEQYF
TRBV27,CASSTTADYEQYF
TRBV27,CASSSLDRVHAYEQYF
TRBV19,CASSIGRGKGNEQFF
TRBV7-6,CASSYPTSRETQYF
TRBV6-5,CASSYRDRDGYTF
TRBV30,CAWGDRGSYNEQFF
TRBV12-5,CASGLHPTGSGDLQYF
TRBV9,CASSVEDRWITDTQYF
TRBV5-1,CASSFGLAGVYEQYF
TRBV9,CASSVDGLYNEQFF
TRBV9,CASSVRGDAYEQYF
TRBV7-9,CASSPMGALNTEAFF
TRBV7-2,CASSPETGRNTGELFF
TRBV27,CASSLFPTGDEQFF
TRBV6-1,CASTAPGAVSYEQYF
TRBV6-4,CASSRTSGSTGELFF
TRBV19,CASSIVEPGRAEPRAPKAYEQYF
TRBV7-3,CASEPIGTVSYEQYF
TRBV5-5,CASSPHRDRGSGELFF
TRBV28,CASSPRAYEQYF
TRBV7-6,CASSPGLGAYEQYF
TRBV5-1,CASSFYEGNEQFF
TRBV6-6,CASTGQGSYGYTF
TRBV30,CAWSVSLTNEQYF
TRBV7-3,CASSLTREREVSDTQYF
TRBV7-2,CASSRSGAPNGSYNEQFF
TRBV28,CASSPQTGNTEAFF
TRBV5-4,CASSLHRGLGTEAFF
TRBV7-8,CASSFETGHTGELFF
TRBV7-9,CASSQDLTTYEQYF
TRBV7-8,CASSPLGGLSYEQYF
TRBV15,CATSRDRGVTSTDTQYF